These 13 T cell receptor beta chains share one sample of origin, sequenced in a study of beta chain features in type 1 diabetes. The whole isolated RNA underwent reverse transcription, so sequencing captured expressed TCRB transcripts. Libraries were prepared by immunoSEQ multiplex PCR; TCRdb keeps only in-frame clonotypes and omits some of them. The sample records under 450,000 clones, approximately 16% being singletons. Sample: naive CD4+ T cells from blood. These receptors all come from a woman between 18 and 29 years old in good health.

The chain uses TRBV10-3 and TRBJ2-7; 9 bases fit TRBD2. The CDR3 length is 13 residues. Germline values: CDR1 ENHRY, CDR2 SYGVKD. J gave up 4 bases and V 6 bases, and 4 bases lay outside the gene matches. CDR3 DNA: TGTGCCATCAGACAAACTAGCGGGTACGAGCAGTACTTC. Translated, it gives CAIRQTSGYEQYF.

The CDR3 DNA reads TGTGCCTGGACCAAGGAGGGGCCGGACACTGAAGCTTTCTTT. It specifies CAWTKEGPDTEAFF. V gene TRBV30 combines with J gene TRBJ1-1; the D gene is possibly TRBD1 (5 bases). The CDR3 loop spans 14 amino acids. V was shortened by 4 bases and J by 3 bases, with 15 bases between the two germline ends. The germline CDR1 and CDR2 sequences are GTSNPN and SVGIG (reference sequence).

The V and J genes are TRBV7-2 and TRBJ2-4, with D possibly being TRBD2 (5 bases). Germline CDR1 and CDR2: SGHTA and FQGNSA. Trimming took 4 bases from V and 0 from J, leaving 16 bases between them. This CDR3 is 17 amino acids long. The CDR3 reads CASSSYGVGLAKNIQYF. CDR3 in DNA: TGTGCCAGCAGCTCGTACGGGGTCGGGTTAGCCAAAAACATTCAGTACTTC. Looking up the rest from reference TRBV7-2 and TRBJ2-4 gives the full variable domain: GAGVSQSPSNKVTEKGKDVELRCDPISGHTALYWYRQSLGQGLEFLIYFQGNSAPDKSGLPSDRFSAERTGGSVSTLTIQRTQQEDSAVYLCASSSYGVGLAKNIQYFGAGTRLSVL.

This chain connects TRBV5-1 to TRBJ1-2, with no clear D. Between the trimmed V and J ends, which lost 4 bases and 2 bases, there was a span of 12 bases. The CDR3 sequence is 14 residues long. The germline CDR1 and CDR2 sequences are SGHRS and YFSETQ. The CDR3 DNA is TGCGCCAGCAGCCCGGGAGGGCCGAACTATGGCTACACCTTC. It codes for CASSPGGPNYGYTF.

This clone appeared a few times. This chain uses TRBV28 with TRBJ2-1; D perhaps matches TRBD1 (7 bases). Trimming took 2 bases from V and 4 from J, leaving 9 bases between them. There are 14 residues in the CDR3. Germline V gives CDR1 MDHEN, CDR2 SYDVKM. The CDR3 region is CASSLQGGYNEQFF. The CDR3 DNA reads TGTGCCAGCAGTTTACAGGGGGGATACAATGAGCAGTTCTTC.

The chain uses TRBV7-6 and TRBJ2-3; 7 bases agree with TRBD1. The V gene's germline CDR1 is SGHVS and CDR2 FNYEAQ. The CDR3 sequence is 16 residues long. V lost 7 bases to trimming and J lost 1 base; unmatched junction nucleotides: 11. The CDR3 loop is CASTPRGLVRTDTQYF. CDR3 nucleotide sequence: TGTGCCAGCACTCCGAGGGGGCTAGTTCGCACAGATACGCAGTATTTT.

The chain is built from TRBV6-6 and TRBJ1-1, with 7 bases that match TRBD1. CDR1 and CDR2 from the germline V gene are MNHNY and SVGAGI (reference sequence). J lost 10 bases, V lost 5 bases, and 13 bases had no gene match. The CDR3 sequence is 14 residues long. The chain's CDR3 is CASSHDDRARGAFF. DNA of the CDR3: TGTGCCAGCAGTCACGATGACAGGGCCAGGGGAGCTTTCTTT.

This clone occurred a few times. The chain is built from TRBV5-4 and TRBJ2-5, with TRBD2 matching 8 bases. CDR1 SGHNT and CDR2 YYREEE come from the germline V gene (reference sequence). This CDR3 is built from 17 residues. The V segment lost 3 bases and the J segment 0 bases; nucleotides outside the gene matches: 10. CDR3 DNA sequence: TGTGCCAGCAGCTCGCTCTTCAACGGGAGGGACCAAGAGACCCAGTACTTC. This encodes CASSSLFNGRDQETQYF.

The sample holds a few counts of this clone. This chain uses TRBV30 with TRBJ2-1; TRBD2 matches 8 bases. The V and J ends lost 2 bases and 7 bases, in that order; junction bases with no gene match: 13. The CDR3 is 16 residues long. CDR1 and CDR2 (germline): GTSNPN, SVGIG (reference sequence). The DNA for the CDR3 is TGTGCCTGGAGTAGTCTGTTAGCGGGACCGAGGAATGAGCAGTTCTTC. Residues: CAWSSLLAGPRNEQFF. Variable domain in full (rest from reference TRBV30 and TRBJ2-1): SQTIHQWPATLVQPVGSPLSLECTVEGTSNPNLYWYRQAAGRGLQLLFYSVGIGQISSEVPQNLSASRPQDRQFILSSKKLLLSDSGFYLCAWSSLLAGPRNEQFFGPGTRLTVL.

This clone was detected only a few times. The genes are TRBV11-2 and TRBJ2-7; perhaps TRBD2 as D (5 bases). This CDR3 region has 12 residues. Germline lookup yields CDR1 SGHAT and CDR2 FQNNGV. V was trimmed by 3 bases and J by 2 bases, leaving 5 bases between them. The CDR3 is CASSFGAYEQYF. In DNA form, the CDR3 reads TGTGCCAGCAGCTTCGGGGCCTACGAGCAGTACTTC.

This clone has just a few counts. The J gene is TRBJ1-5, the V gene TRBV30, with D possibly matching TRBD1 (5 bases). V was pared by 3 bases and J by 4 bases, with 13 bases between. The CDR3 has 14 amino acids. Germline V gene data show CDR1 as GTSNPN and CDR2 as SVGIG (reference sequence). CDR3 DNA sequence: TGTGCCTGGAGCCCCGGACAACTGAATCAGCCCCAGCATTTT. Protein: CAWSPGQLNQPQHF.

The chain carries TRBV7-2 and TRBJ2-1; weak D call: TRBD2 (5 bases). The CDR3 length is 12 residues. CDR1 is SGHTA, CDR2 FQGNSA, per germline. V lost 5 bases, J lost 11 bases, and 13 bases lay in between. Written as DNA, the CDR3 is TGTGCCAGCAGCGTGGTAGGAGGACAGCAGTTCTTC. Translating gives CASSVVGGQQFF.

CDR3 sequence: CASGLAGGTYEQYF. DNA of the CDR3: TGTGCCAGCGGACTAGCGGGAGGAACCTACGAGCAGTACTTC. V and J are TRBV28 and TRBJ2-7; 14 bases line up with TRBD2. This CDR3 has 14 amino acids. Germline V gene data show CDR1 as MDHEN and CDR2 as SYDVKM. The V segment lost 8 bases and the J segment 2 bases; nucleotides outside the gene matches: 2.